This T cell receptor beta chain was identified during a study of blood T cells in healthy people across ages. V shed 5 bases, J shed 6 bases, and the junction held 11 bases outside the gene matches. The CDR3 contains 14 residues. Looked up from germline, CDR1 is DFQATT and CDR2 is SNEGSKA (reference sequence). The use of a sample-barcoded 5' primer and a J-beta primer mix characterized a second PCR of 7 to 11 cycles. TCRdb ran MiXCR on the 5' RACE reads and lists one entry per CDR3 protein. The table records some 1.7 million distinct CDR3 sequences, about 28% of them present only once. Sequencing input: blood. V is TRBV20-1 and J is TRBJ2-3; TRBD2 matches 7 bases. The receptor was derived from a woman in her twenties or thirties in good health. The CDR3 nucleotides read TGCAGTGCTTCGGGCGGGGGATTTATGGATACGCAGTATTTT. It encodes CSASGGGFMDTQYF.